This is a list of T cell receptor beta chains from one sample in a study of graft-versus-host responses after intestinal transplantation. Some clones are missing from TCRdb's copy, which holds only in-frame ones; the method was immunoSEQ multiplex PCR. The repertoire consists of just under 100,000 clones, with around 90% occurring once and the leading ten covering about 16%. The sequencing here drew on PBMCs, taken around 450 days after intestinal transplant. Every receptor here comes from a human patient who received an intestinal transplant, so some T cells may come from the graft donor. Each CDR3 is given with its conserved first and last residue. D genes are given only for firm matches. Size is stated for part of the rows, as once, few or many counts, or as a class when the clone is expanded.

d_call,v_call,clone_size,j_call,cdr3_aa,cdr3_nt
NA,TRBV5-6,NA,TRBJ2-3,CASSAGLPSTDTQYF,TGTGCCAGCAGCGCGGGACTCCCTAGCACAGATACGCAGTATTTT
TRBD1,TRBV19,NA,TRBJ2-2,CASSRGRQGETGELFF,TGTGCCAGTAGCCGGGGAAGACAGGGGGAGACCGGGGAGCTGTTTTTT
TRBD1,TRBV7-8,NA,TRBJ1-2,CASSLGDRDSYGYTF,TGTGCCAGCAGCTTAGGGGACAGGGATAGCTATGGCTACACCTTC
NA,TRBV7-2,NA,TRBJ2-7,CATRTRSSYEQYF,TGTGCCACACGGACGAGGAGCTCCTACGAGCAGTACTTC
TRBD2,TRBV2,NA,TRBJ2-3,CASSASGGDTQYF,TGTGCCAGCAGCGCCAGCGGGGGAGATACGCAGTATTTT
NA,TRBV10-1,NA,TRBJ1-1,CASSESSRTNQAFF,TGCGCCAGCAGTGAGTCGAGTAGGACGAACCAAGCTTTCTTT
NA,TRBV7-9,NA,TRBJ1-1,CASSPGRTEAFF,TGTGCCAGCAGCCCCGGACGGACTGAAGCTTTCTTT
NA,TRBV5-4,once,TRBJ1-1,CASSGMNTEAFF,TGTGCCAGCAGCGGCATGAACACTGAAGCTTTCTTT
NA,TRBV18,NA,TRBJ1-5,CASSQAGRVPNQPQHF,TGTGCCAGCTCCCAAGCGGGACGGGTCCCAAATCAGCCCCAGCATTTT
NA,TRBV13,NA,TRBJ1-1,CASSLGSPGTEAFF,TGTGCCAGCAGCTTGGGGTCGCCGGGGACTGAAGCTTTCTTT
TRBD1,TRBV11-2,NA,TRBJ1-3,CASSFPGTVSGNTIYF,TGTGCCAGCAGCTTCCCCGGGACAGTCTCTGGAAACACCATATATTTT
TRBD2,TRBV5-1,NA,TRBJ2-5,CASSTGLAGGETQYF,TGCGCCAGCAGCACGGGACTAGCGGGGGGAGAGACCCAGTACTTC
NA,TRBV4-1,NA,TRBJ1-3,CASSPIKWDTFSGNTIYF,TGCGCCAGCAGCCCGATCAAATGGGACACCTTCTCTGGAAACACCATATATTTT
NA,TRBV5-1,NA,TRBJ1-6,CASSYDSQKSYNSPLHF,TGCGCCAGCAGCTACGACAGTCAAAAGTCCTATAATTCACCCCTCCACTTT
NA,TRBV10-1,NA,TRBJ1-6,CASSEGQVGNSPLHF,TGCGCCAGCAGCGAGGGGCAGGTGGGGAATTCACCCCTCCACTTT
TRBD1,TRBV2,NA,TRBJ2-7,CASSPGTGGREQYF,TGTGCCAGCAGTCCCGGGACAGGGGGTCGCGAGCAGTACTTC
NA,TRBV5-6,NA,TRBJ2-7,CASSLLRPSGQYF,TGTGCCAGCAGCTTGCTTCGGCCCTCGGGGCAGTACTTC
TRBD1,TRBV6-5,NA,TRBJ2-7,CASRYVPGQGVYEQYF,TGTGCCAGCCGTTACGTACCGGGACAGGGGGTCTACGAGCAGTACTTC
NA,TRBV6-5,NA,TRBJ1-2,CASSYRGVSYGYTF,TGTGCCAGCAGTTACCGGGGCGTCTCGTATGGCTACACCTTC
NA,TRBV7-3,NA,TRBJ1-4,CASSLGQNEKLFF,TGTGCCAGCAGCTTAGGACAGAATGAAAAACTGTTTTTT
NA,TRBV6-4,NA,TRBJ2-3,CASSESVSTDTQYF,TGTGCCAGCAGTGAGTCAGTGAGCACAGATACGCAGTATTTT
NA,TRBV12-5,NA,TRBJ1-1,CASGTPDSEAFF,TGTGCTAGTGGTACCCCGGACAGCGAAGCTTTCTTT
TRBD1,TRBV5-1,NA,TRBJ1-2,CASRGGNAGGTPNYGYTF,TGCGCCAGCAGGGGAGGAAATGCAGGGGGAACACCTAACTATGGCTACACCTTC
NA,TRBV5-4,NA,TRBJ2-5,CASSLVVAAQETQYF,TGTGCCAGCAGCTTGGTAGTGGCCGCGCAAGAGACCCAGTACTTC
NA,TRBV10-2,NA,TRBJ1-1,CASKVGGKNTEAFF,TGCGCCAGCAAGGTGGGAGGGAAGAACACTGAAGCTTTCTTT
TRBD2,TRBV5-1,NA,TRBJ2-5,CASSLGGGVQETQYF,TGCGCCAGCAGCTTGGGGGGAGGGGTCCAAGAGACCCAGTACTTC
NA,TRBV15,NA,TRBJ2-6,CATINSGANVLTF,TGTGCCACCATCAATTCTGGGGCCAACGTCCTGACTTTC
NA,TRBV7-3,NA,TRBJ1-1,CASNDGQGTEAFF,TGTGCCAGCAACGACGGACAAGGGACTGAAGCTTTCTTT
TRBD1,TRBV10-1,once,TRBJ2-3,CASSETGVADTQYF,TGCGCCAGCAGCGAAACAGGGGTGGCAGATACGCAGTATTTT
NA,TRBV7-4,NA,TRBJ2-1,CASSFPEQFF,TGTGCCAGCAGCTTCCCCGAGCAGTTCTTC
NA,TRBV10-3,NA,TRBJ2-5,CAIAWGDQETQYF,TGTGCCATCGCGTGGGGGGATCAAGAGACCCAGTACTTC
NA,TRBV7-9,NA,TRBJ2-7,CASKGGLGEQYF,TGTGCCAGCAAGGGCGGTTTGGGGGAGCAGTACTTC
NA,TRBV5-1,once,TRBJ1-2,CASGGTLANGYTF,TGCGCCAGCGGGGGGACATTAGCCAATGGCTACACCTTC
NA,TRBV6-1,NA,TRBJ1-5,CASTQTNDNQPQHF,TGTGCCAGCACCCAGACAAATGATAATCAGCCCCAGCATTTT
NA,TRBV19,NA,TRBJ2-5,CASSIALGLMGKETQYF,TGTGCCAGTAGTATAGCCCTCGGACTAATGGGGAAAGAGACCCAGTACTTC
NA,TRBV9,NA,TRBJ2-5,CASSDPLSTANQETQYF,TGTGCCAGCAGCGACCCTCTCTCGACAGCTAACCAAGAGACCCAGTACTTC
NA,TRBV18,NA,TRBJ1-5,CASSPTGMGSNQPQHF,TGTGCCAGCTCACCAACAGGGATGGGGAGCAATCAGCCCCAGCATTTT
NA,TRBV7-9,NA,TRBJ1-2,CASSLGGTGPGYTF,TGTGCCAGCAGCTTAGGGGGAACAGGGCCGGGCTACACCTTC
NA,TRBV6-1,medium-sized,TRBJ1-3,CASSLTVDSGNTIYF,TGTGCCAGCAGTCTGACGGTGGACTCTGGAAACACCATATATTTT
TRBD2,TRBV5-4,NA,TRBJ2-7,CASSSRTTSGGLYEQYF,TGTGCCAGCAGCTCCCGAACGACTAGCGGGGGGCTCTACGAGCAGTACTTC
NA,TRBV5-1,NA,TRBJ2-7,CASGPLVGSYEQYF,TGCGCCAGTGGGCCCTTGGTCGGATCCTACGAGCAGTACTTC
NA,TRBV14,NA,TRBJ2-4,CASSRAVGLAKNIQYF,TGTGCCAGCAGCAGAGCGGTCGGACTAGCCAAAAACATTCAGTACTTC
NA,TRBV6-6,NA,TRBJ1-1,CASSWTGGFPNTEAFF,TGTGCCAGCAGTTGGACCGGGGGGTTCCCGAACACTGAAGCTTTCTTT
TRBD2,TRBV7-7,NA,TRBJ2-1,CASSSGTSGGAGEQFF,TGTGCTAGCAGCTCAGGGACTAGCGGGGGGGCGGGCGAGCAGTTCTTC
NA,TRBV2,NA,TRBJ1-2,CASDQNLQGHGYTF,TGTGCCAGCGACCAAAATTTACAGGGCCATGGCTACACCTTC
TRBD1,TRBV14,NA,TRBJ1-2,CASKARDRESPFYGYTF,TGTGCCAGCAAGGCGCGGGACAGGGAGTCCCCTTTCTATGGCTACACCTTC
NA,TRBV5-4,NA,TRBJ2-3,CASSLGADTQYF,TGTGCCAGCAGCTTGGGGGCAGATACGCAGTATTTT
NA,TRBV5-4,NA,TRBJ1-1,CASSGGMGGEAFF,TGTGCCAGCAGCGGGGGCATGGGTGGTGAAGCTTTCTTT
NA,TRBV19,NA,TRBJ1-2,CASSGLGTLYGYTF,TGTGCCAGTAGTGGCCTAGGGACACTCTATGGCTACACCTTC
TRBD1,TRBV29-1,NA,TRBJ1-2,CSAPTGNYGYTF,TGCAGCGCTCCGACAGGGAACTATGGCTACACCTTC
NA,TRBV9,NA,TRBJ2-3,CASSPRGARTDTQYF,TGTGCCAGCAGCCCTCGGGGGGCCCGCACAGATACGCAGTATTTT
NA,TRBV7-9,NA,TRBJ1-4,CASTEKGANEKLFF,TGTGCCAGCACGGAGAAGGGAGCTAATGAAAAACTGTTTTTT
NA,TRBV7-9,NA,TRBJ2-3,CASSLPGAGDTQYF,TGTGCCAGCAGCTTACCCGGGGCTGGAGATACGCAGTATTTT
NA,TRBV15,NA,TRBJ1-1,CATSRDIGTMNTEAFF,TGTGCCACCAGCAGAGATATCGGAACCATGAACACTGAAGCTTTCTTT
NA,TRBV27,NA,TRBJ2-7,CASSPGLLYEQYF,TGTGCCAGCAGTCCAGGACTCTTATACGAGCAGTACTTC